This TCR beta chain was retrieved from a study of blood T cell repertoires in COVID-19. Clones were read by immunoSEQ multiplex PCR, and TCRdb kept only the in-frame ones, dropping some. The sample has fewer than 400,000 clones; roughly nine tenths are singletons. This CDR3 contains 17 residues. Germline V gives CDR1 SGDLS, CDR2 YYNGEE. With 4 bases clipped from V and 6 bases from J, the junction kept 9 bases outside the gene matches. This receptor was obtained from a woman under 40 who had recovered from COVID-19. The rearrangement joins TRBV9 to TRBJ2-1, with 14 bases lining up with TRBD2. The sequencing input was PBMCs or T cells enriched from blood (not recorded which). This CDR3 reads CASSLPSGTSGSNEQFF. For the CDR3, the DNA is TGTGCCAGCAGCCTCCCTTCTGGGACTAGCGGGAGCAATGAGCAGTTCTTC.